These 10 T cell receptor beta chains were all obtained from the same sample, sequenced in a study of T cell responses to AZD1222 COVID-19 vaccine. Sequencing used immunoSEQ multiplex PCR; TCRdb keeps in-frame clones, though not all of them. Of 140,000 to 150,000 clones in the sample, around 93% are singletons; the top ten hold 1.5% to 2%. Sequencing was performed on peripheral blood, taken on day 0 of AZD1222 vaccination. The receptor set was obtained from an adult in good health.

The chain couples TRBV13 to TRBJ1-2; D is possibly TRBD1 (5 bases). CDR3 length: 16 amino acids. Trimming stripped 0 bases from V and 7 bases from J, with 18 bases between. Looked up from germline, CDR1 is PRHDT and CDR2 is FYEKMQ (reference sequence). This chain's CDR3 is CASSLGPGGYGIGYTF. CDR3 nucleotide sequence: TGTGCCAGCAGCTTAGGTCCCGGGGGTTATGGGATTGGCTACACCTTC.

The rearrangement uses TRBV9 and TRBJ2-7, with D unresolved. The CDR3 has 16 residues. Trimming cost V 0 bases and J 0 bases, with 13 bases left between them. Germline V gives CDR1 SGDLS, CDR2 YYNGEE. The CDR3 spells CASSVEPYPSSYEQYF. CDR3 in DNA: TGTGCCAGCAGCGTAGAACCGTACCCAAGCTCCTACGAGCAGTACTTC.

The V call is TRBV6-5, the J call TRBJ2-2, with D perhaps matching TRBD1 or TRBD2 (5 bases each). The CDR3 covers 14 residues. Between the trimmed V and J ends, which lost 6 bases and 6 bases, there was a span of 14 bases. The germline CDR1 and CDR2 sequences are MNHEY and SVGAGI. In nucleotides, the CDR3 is TGTGCCAGCAGCCCCGGGGCCTTGGCCGGGGAGCTGTTTTTT. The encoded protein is CASSPGALAGELFF.

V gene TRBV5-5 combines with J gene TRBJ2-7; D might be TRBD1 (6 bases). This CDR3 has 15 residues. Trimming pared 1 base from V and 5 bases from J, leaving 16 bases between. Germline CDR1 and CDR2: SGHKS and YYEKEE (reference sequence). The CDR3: CASSLLGTDSHEQYF. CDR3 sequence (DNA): TGTGCCAGCAGCTTGTTGGGGACGGACAGTCACGAGCAGTACTTC.

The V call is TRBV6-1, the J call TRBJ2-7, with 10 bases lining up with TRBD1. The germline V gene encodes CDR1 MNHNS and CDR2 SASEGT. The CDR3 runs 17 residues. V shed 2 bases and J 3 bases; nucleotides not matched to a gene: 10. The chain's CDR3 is CASSESRIRDRGYEQYF. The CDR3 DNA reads TGTGCCAGCAGTGAATCAAGAATTAGGGACAGGGGCTACGAGCAGTACTTC.

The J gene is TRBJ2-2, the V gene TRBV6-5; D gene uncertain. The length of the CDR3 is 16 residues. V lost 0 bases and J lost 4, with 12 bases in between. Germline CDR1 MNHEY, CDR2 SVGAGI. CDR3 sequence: CASSYSPAGTTGELFF. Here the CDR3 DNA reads TGTGCCAGCAGTTACTCCCCGGCCGGTACCACCGGGGAGCTGTTTTTT.

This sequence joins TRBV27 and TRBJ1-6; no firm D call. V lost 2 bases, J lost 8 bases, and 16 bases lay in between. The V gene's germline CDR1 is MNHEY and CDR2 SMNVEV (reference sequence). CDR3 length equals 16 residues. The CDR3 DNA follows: TGTGCCAGCAGTTTAGGTTCGGCGCGGAGGGATTCACCCCTCCACTTT. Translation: CASSLGSARRDSPLHF.

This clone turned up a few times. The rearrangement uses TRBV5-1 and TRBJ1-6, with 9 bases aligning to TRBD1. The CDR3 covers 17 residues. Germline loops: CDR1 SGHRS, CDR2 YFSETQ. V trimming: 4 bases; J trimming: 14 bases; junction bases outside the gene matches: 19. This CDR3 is CASSLTPGTGRYGALHF. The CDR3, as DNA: TGCGCCAGCAGCCTCACTCCCGGGACAGGGCGCTATGGGGCCCTCCACTTT.

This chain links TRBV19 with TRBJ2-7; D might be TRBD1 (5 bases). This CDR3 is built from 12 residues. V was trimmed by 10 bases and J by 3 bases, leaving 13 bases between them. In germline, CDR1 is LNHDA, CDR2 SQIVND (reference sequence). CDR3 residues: CATTDRDYEQYF. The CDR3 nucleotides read TGTGCCACTACTGACAGAGACTACGAGCAGTACTTC. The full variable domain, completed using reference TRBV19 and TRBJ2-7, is DGGITQSPKYLFRKEGQNVTLSCEQNLNHDAMYWYRQDPGQGLRLIYYSQIVNDFQKGDIAEGYSVSREKKESFPLTVTSAQKNPTAFYLCATTDRDYEQYFGPGTRLTVT.

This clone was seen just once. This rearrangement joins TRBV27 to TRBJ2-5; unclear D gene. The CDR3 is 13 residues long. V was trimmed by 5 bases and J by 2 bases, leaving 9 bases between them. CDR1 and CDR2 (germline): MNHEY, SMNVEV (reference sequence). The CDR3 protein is CASSLGLQETQYF. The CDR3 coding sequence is TGTGCCAGCAGTCTGGGCCTACAAGAGACCCAGTACTTC.